This T cell receptor (beta chain) originates from a study of shared clonotypes between healthy human individuals. V lost 10 bases and J 2 bases, leaving 18 bases between the germline ends. CDR3 length: 14 amino acids. CDR1 is ENHRY and CDR2 is SYGVKD in the germline V gene. Genomic DNA of each subset was evenly split across several immunoSEQ plates. Using immunoSEQ multiplex PCR, the repertoire was profiled, and TCRdb retains in-frame clones only, with some absent. The table records about 2.3 million clones, about nine tenths of them present only once. J is TRBJ2-7 and V is TRBV10-3, with D maybe TRBD2 (6 bases). This TCR was sampled from a man younger than 35 in good health. Some clones in this sample may be carry-over from other donors' samples. Sample: naive CD4+ T cells from PBMCs. Subset in this sample: CD45RA+ positively selected. Written as DNA, the CDR3 is TGTGCCACTTCCGAAGGTAGCGGCGCCTACGAGCAGTACTTC. This codes for CATSEGSGAYEQYF.